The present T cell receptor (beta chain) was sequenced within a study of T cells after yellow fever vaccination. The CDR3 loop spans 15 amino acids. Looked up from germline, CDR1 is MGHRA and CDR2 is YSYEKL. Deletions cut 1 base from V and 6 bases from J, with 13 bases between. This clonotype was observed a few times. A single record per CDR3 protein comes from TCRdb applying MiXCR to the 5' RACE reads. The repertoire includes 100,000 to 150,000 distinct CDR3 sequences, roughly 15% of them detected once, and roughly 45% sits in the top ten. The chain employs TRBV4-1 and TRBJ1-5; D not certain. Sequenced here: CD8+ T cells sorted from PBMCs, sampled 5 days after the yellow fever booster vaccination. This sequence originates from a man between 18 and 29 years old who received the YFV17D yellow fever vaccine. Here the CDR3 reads CASSQVSGDGQPQHF. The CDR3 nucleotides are TGCGCCAGCAGCCAAGTTAGCGGGGATGGTCAGCCCCAGCATTTT.